This TCR beta chain was retrieved from a study of T cells in Graves' hyperthyroidism and ophthalmopathy. Researchers took RNA transcripts and amplified the TCR beta CDR3 regions from them. Carried out on the TCR CDR3, a first-round RT-PCR used the HTBI primer set. In TCRdb, the multiplex PCR reads were re-called with MiXCR into one record per CDR3 protein. Here the sample spans under 250,000 distinct CDR3 sequences, about 25% being singletons. PBMCs stemmed from about 9.5 ml fresh peripheral blood. This clonotype has a count of ten or more. Specimen: blood. The TCR was taken from a woman aged 40 to 49 with Graves' ophthalmopathy.

The CDR3 is CASSEVQIKETQYF. The CDR3 DNA is TGTGCCAGCAGTGAAGTTCAGATTAAAGAGACCCAGTACTTC. The rearrangement joins TRBV6-1 to TRBJ2-5, with D unresolved. V shed 1 base and J shed 3 bases, with 9 bases lying between them. Germline CDR1 and CDR2: MNHNS and SASEGT. The length of the CDR3 is 14 residues.